These T cell receptor beta chains were read from a single sample in a study of siplizumab effects on memory and regulatory T cells. The protocol was immunoSEQ multiplex PCR, while the TCRdb copy is restricted to in-frame clones and leaves out a portion. Of about 91,000 clones listed, 93% are singletons. Specimen: CD8+ T cells sorted from blood. The source of these receptors is a human donor in good health. The CDR3 runs from the conserved cysteine through the conserved F or W. Fields, in order: V gene, D gene, clone size, J gene, CDR3 DNA, CDR3 protein. The D gene is left open where the match is weak. The size of a clone is reported for some rows only, either as once, few or many, or as a class for expanded clones.

TRBV5-8	TRBD1	-	TRBJ2-2	TGTGCCAGCAGCTCGACCCGGGACAGGTACACCGGGGAGCTGTTTTTT	CASSSTRDRYTGELFF
TRBV7-8	TRBD1	-	TRBJ1-4	TGTGCCAGCAGGAACAGGGGTGAAAAACTGTTTTTT	CASRNRGEKLFF
TRBV7-9	TRBD1	-	TRBJ2-3	TGTGCCAGCAGCGCAGACAGGGTTGATACGCAGTATTTT	CASSADRVDTQYF
TRBV9	-	-	TRBJ2-3	TGTGCCAGCAGCGGGCCAGGTAGCACAGATACGCAGTATTTT	CASSGPGSTDTQYF
TRBV6-6	TRBD2	-	TRBJ2-2	TGTGCCAGCACCCCCCCTGCGGGGGAGAACACCGGGGAGCTGTTTTTT	CASTPPAGENTGELFF
TRBV5-6	TRBD2	-	TRBJ2-1	TGTGCCAGCAGCGTAACGGCTAGCGGTTACAATGAGCAGTTCTTC	CASSVTASGYNEQFF
TRBV4-1	TRBD1	-	TRBJ2-3	TGCGCCAGCAGCCAATCAAGACAGGGGGTGGTAACAGATACGCAGTATTTT	CASSQSRQGVVTDTQYF
TRBV25-1	-	-	TRBJ1-1	TGTGCCAGCAGTGAGGGCAGGGGAACCACTGAAGCTTTCTTT	CASSEGRGTTEAFF
TRBV7-6	-	-	TRBJ1-5	TGTGCCAGCAGCCCCGAGCGGGGTAATCAGCCCCAGCATTTT	CASSPERGNQPQHF
TRBV27	-	-	TRBJ2-1	TGTGCCAGCAGTTTATCGGCGGGGAACAACCTCTACAATGAGCAGTTCTTC	CASSLSAGNNLYNEQFF
TRBV5-6	-	-	TRBJ2-6	TGTGCCAGCAGCCTGTCGGGGTGGGCCAACGTCCTGACTTTC	CASSLSGWANVLTF
TRBV7-6	-	-	TRBJ2-7	TGTGCCAGCAGCATATTGGAGGGGGACGAGCAGTACTTC	CASSILEGDEQYF
TRBV4-1	TRBD1	-	TRBJ1-2	TGCGCCAGCAGCCCAGAACAGGGGATATTTCCCTATGGCTACACCTTC	CASSPEQGIFPYGYTF
TRBV6-5	TRBD2	-	TRBJ2-1	TGTGCCAGCAGTACTGGACTAGAAACCTACAATGAGCAGTTCTTC	CASSTGLETYNEQFF
TRBV7-9	-	-	TRBJ2-7	TGTGCCAGCAGCTTAGGGGGGGTCGACGAGCAGTACTTC	CASSLGGVDEQYF
TRBV10-3	-	-	TRBJ1-1	TGTGCCATCAGTGAGTTTGGTGGGAGCACTGAAGCTTTCTTT	CAISEFGGSTEAFF
TRBV30	-	-	TRBJ1-6	TGTGCCTGGAGGTACGAAAATTCACCCCTCCACTTT	CAWRYENSPLHF
TRBV27	-	-	TRBJ1-2	TGTGCCAGCGGGCCAATTCCCACGGGAACTTATGGCTACACCTTC	CASGPIPTGTYGYTF
TRBV15	-	-	TRBJ2-6	TGTGCCACCAGCAGAGCCGCCCTAGCTGGGGCCAACGTCCTGACTTTC	CATSRAALAGANVLTF
TRBV27	-	-	TRBJ2-1	TGTGCCAGCAGTTTATCGAGTTACGCTCCCGCCTACAATGAGCAGTTCTTC	CASSLSSYAPAYNEQFF
TRBV11-1	-	-	TRBJ2-1	TGTGCCAGCAGCCCCGGGCGGACTGGTACTATGGAGCAGTTCTTC	CASSPGRTGTMEQFF
TRBV6-4	-	-	TRBJ2-2	TGTGCCAGCAGTGGGGGAACTTCCGGGGAGCTGTTTTTT	CASSGGTSGELFF
TRBV27	-	-	TRBJ2-7	TGTGCCAGCAGTTTATCTTTCCAGACCTACGAGCAGTACTTC	CASSLSFQTYEQYF
TRBV6-9	TRBD1	-	TRBJ2-5	TGTGCCAGCAGTCCACATTCGCGGTGCGTTTTCCGACAGGGGAAATATAAAGAGACCCAGTACTTC	CASSPHSRCVFRQGKYKETQYF
TRBV18	-	-	TRBJ2-3	TGTGCCAGCTCACCACCCACAGGGTTTGATCTAGATACGCAGTATTTT	CASSPPTGFDLDTQYF
TRBV7-9	-	-	TRBJ1-1	TGTGCCAGCAGCTTAGCTCAGGGGAACACTGAAGCTTTCTTT	CASSLAQGNTEAFF
TRBV6-1	-	-	TRBJ1-6	TGTGCCAGCAGTGAGGGGGGGGGATCTAATTCACCCCTCCACTTT	CASSEGGGSNSPLHF
TRBV4-3	-	-	TRBJ2-1	TGCGCCAGCAGCCAGAACAGGGAATCGAATGAGCAGTTCTTC	CASSQNRESNEQFF
TRBV7-3	-	-	TRBJ2-3	TGTGCCAGCAGCCTGACGGGGGATACGCAGTATTTT	CASSLTGDTQYF
TRBV7-9	-	once	TRBJ1-1	TGTGCCAGCAGCGACCCCAAGAACACTGAAGCTTTCTTT	CASSDPKNTEAFF
TRBV2	-	-	TRBJ2-7	TGTGCCAGCAGTGACGACCACACAGTTGGCAGTTTAAACGAGCAGTACTTC	CASSDDHTVGSLNEQYF
TRBV4-2	TRBD2	-	TRBJ2-7	TGTGCCAGCAGCGGGCGCCGGACTAGCGGCGCCGAGCAGTACTTC	CASSGRRTSGAEQYF
TRBV27	TRBD2	-	TRBJ2-7	TGTGCCAGCAGTTTACGCGGGACTAGCGGGACATACGAGCAGTACTTC	CASSLRGTSGTYEQYF
TRBV19	TRBD1	-	TRBJ1-1	TGTGCCAGTAGTATAGATCCCAGGGGGCATCCTGAAGCTTTCTTT	CASSIDPRGHPEAFF
TRBV19	TRBD2	once	TRBJ2-1	TGTGCCAGTAGTATTTTCGCGGGAGGGAACAATGAGCAGTTCTTC	CASSIFAGGNNEQFF
TRBV5-5	TRBD1	-	TRBJ2-7	TGTGCCAGCAGCTTGGCTGGGACAGCCTCTTTCTACGAGCAGTACTTC	CASSLAGTASFYEQYF
TRBV29-1	-	-	TRBJ2-1	TGCAGCGTTCCCCGCAGCTACAATGAGCAGTTCTTC	CSVPRSYNEQFF
TRBV30	-	-	TRBJ2-2	TGTGCCTGGAGCCAGGGGTGGACCGGGGAGCTGTTTTTT	CAWSQGWTGELFF
TRBV7-2	TRBD2	-	TRBJ2-7	TGTGCCAGCAGAGCGGGGGGGGTCGAGCAGTACTTC	CASRAGGVEQYF
TRBV11-2	-	-	TRBJ2-7	TGTGCCAGCAGCTTAGCGACACACCGACACGAGCAGTACTTC	CASSLATHRHEQYF
TRBV4-2	TRBD2	-	TRBJ2-1	TGTGCCAGCAGCCAAGCACCTCTAGCGGGGGGAAACAATGAGCAGTTCTTC	CASSQAPLAGGNNEQFF
TRBV4-1	TRBD2	once	TRBJ2-7	TGCGCCAGCAGCCCCGAACTAGCGGGTTTCTCCTACGAGCAGTACTTC	CASSPELAGFSYEQYF
TRBV7-8	-	-	TRBJ2-2	TGTGCCAGCAGCACCCCGGGGCAAAAGTGGAACACCGGGGAGCTGTTTTTT	CASSTPGQKWNTGELFF